Listed here are 8 T cell receptor beta chains from one sample, sequenced in a study of CD8+ T cells in alopecia areata. Reverse transcription of extracted RNA yielded cDNA, which provided the sequencing template. This table comes from immunoSEQ multiplex PCR, and its TCRdb copy is limited to in-frame clones, with some not included. The sample consists of about 150,000 clones, around 55% of them appearing once. Sample: CD8+ T cells sorted from blood, taken at week 0. The origin of the receptors is a human donor with alopecia areata.

This clone showed up just a few times. The chain is built from TRBV7-8 and TRBJ2-1; D is ambiguous. The germline V gene encodes CDR1 SGHVS and CDR2 FQNEAQ. Trimming stripped 1 base from V and 5 bases from J, with 9 bases between. The CDR3 extends over 14 amino acids. As DNA, the CDR3 is TGTGCCAGCAGCTTAGAGGTAGGGCACAATGAGCAGTTCTTC. Its protein product is CASSLEVGHNEQFF.

The V and J genes are TRBV7-2 and TRBJ2-2; D gene unclear. CDR3 length: 14 amino acids. The V and J ends lost 8 bases and 4 bases respectively, with 14 bases between them. The V gene's germline CDR1 is SGHTA and CDR2 FQGNSA. The CDR3 nucleotides are TGTGCCAGCCAGCAGGCAGCTACCACCGGGGAGCTGTTTTTT. Its protein product is CASQQAATTGELFF.

Points on this clone: A much larger clone sits a single nucleotide away, making a read error possible. Other nucleotide sequences in the sample specify the same CDR3. The V call is TRBV13, the J call TRBJ2-1, with D perhaps TRBD1 (5 bases). Germline-derived CDR1 and CDR2 are PRHDT and FYEKMQ (reference sequence). V shed 0 bases and J shed 7 bases, with 7 bases lying between them. The CDR3 has 13 residues. Here the CDR3 reads CASSLGAGNEQFF. CDR3 sequence (DNA): TGTGCCAGCAGCTTAGGGGCAGGGAATGAGCAGTTCTTC.

This clone was seen just once. The chain recombines TRBV27 with TRBJ1-1, with D tentatively TRBD1 (5 bases). The CDR3 extends over 13 amino acids. V dropped 8 bases and J dropped 3 bases, with 13 bases sitting between them. CDR1 is MNHEY, CDR2 SMNVEV, per germline (reference sequence). CDR3 amino acids: CASLGDRYTEAFF. In DNA, the CDR3 is TGTGCCAGCCTTGGTGACAGATACACTGAAGCTTTCTTT.

This clone was seen only a few times. The chain couples TRBV4-1 to TRBJ2-7; D is perhaps TRBD1 or TRBD2 (5 bases each). The CDR3 has 14 residues. Germline loops: CDR1 MGHRA, CDR2 YSYEKL. Deletions cut 1 base from V and 6 bases from J, with 13 bases between. The CDR3 reads CASSQGRYGTEQYF. CDR3 DNA: TGCGCCAGCAGCCAAGGAAGGTATGGGACCGAGCAGTACTTC.

The V gene is TRBV29-1, the J gene TRBJ2-7; TRBD1 aligns across 7 bases. Germline CDR1 reads SQVTM; CDR2 reads ANQGSEA. The CDR3 runs 14 residues. The V segment lost 0 bases and the J segment 0 bases; nucleotides outside the gene matches: 2. The CDR3 DNA is TGCAGCGTTGAAGATCGGGACAGCTCCTACGAGCAGTACTTC. This sequence encodes CSVEDRDSSYEQYF.

Comments on this clone: This same CDR3 is encoded by further DNA sequences in the sample. J is TRBJ2-7 and V is TRBV7-6; 11 bases line up with TRBD1. CDR3 length: 14 residues. V was clipped by 4 bases and J by 2 bases; unmatched bases: 1. Germline CDR1 reads SGHVS; CDR2 reads FNYEAQ. CDR3 region: CASSSGQGAYEQYF. The CDR3 DNA follows: TGTGCCAGCAGCTCGGGACAGGGGGCCTACGAGCAGTACTTC.

This clone appeared once. V and J are TRBV30 and TRBJ1-2; 10 bases are a match to TRBD1. The J segment lost 8 bases and the V segment lost 0 bases, leaving 6 bases of the junction unmatched. This CDR3 contains 14 residues. Germline V gene data show CDR1 as GTSNPN and CDR2 as SVGIG (reference sequence). The CDR3 DNA is TGTGCCTGGAGTGTAGCGGGACAGGGGTACGGCTACACCTTC. The encoded protein is CAWSVAGQGYGYTF. Supplemented by reference TRBV30 and TRBJ1-2, the full variable domain reads SQTIHQWPATLVQPVGSPLSLECTVEGTSNPNLYWYRQAAGRGLQLLFYSVGIGQISSEVPQNLSASRPQDRQFILSSKKLLLSDSGFYLCAWSVAGQGYGYTFGSGTRLTVV.